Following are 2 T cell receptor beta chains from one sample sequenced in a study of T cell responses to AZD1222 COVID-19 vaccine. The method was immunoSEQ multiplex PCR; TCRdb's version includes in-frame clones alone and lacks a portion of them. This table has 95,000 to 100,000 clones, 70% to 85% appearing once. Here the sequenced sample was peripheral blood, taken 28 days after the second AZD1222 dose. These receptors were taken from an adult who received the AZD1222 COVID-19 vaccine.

The CDR3 DNA sequence: TGTGCCAGCAGTTACAGCCCCCCGGGGGCCGCGGATGAGCAGTTCTTC. It is translated as CASSYSPPGAADEQFF. The chain is built from TRBV6-5 and TRBJ2-1; D might be TRBD1 or TRBD2, each matching 6 bases. This CDR3 region has 16 residues. Germline V gene lookup returns CDR1 MNHEY and CDR2 SVGAGI. Trimming took 2 bases from V and 8 from J, leaving 19 bases between them.

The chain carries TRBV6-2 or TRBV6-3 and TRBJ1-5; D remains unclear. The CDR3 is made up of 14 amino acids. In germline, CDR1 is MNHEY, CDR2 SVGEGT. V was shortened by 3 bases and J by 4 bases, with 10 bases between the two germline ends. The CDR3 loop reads CASSYYLTNQPQHF. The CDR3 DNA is TGTGCCAGCAGTTATTACCTGACAAATCAGCCCCAGCATTTT.